The 2 T cell receptor beta chains presented below share a single source sample, sequenced in a study of T-cell reconstitution after alpha-beta-depleted transplantation in children. Unique molecular identifiers were used to barcode this TCRbeta library. TCRdb fed the PCR reads into MiXCR, producing one record per CDR3 protein. The profile shows a few hundred thousand distinct CDR3 sequences, about an eighth of them singletons. Here the sequenced sample was PBMCs, taken from the stem cell graft. The receptors here all came from a human donor who donated a stem cell graft to a child with Fanconi anemia.

This clonotype was found many times. This chain connects TRBV5-1 to TRBJ2-1; 9 bases are a match to TRBD1. Germline CDR1 is SGHRS and CDR2 is YFSETQ. Losses at the gene ends were 4 bases for V and 3 bases for J; bases not matched to a gene: 8. The CDR3 is 16 residues long. The CDR3 reads CASSPQGASIYNEQFF. CDR3 nucleotide sequence: TGCGCCAGCAGCCCACAGGGGGCTTCTATCTACAATGAGCAGTTCTTC.

The chain has TRBV28 and TRBJ1-6; D ambiguous. CDR3 length: 12 residues. The germline V gene has CDR1 MDHEN and CDR2 SYDVKM. The germline V and J ends were trimmed by 5 bases and 9 bases, with 8 bases remaining between them. The CDR3 DNA reads TGTGCCAGCAGTGCCTCCTCTTCACCCCTCCACTTT. It encodes CASSASSSPLHF.